This TCR beta chain was identified in a study of cytomegalovirus exposure and HLA in healthy donors. On the study more broadly: Prior work identified around 110 million unique TCR beta sequences in some 180 million T cells.

CDR1 and CDR2 (germline): MDHEN, SYDVKM. V was pared by 8 bases and J by 2 bases, with 19 bases between. This CDR3 region has 15 residues. 60 Vbeta and 13 Jbeta primers were used in PCR. Repertoires were generated with immunoSEQ multiplex PCR, while TCRdb's copy carries only in-frame clones and drops some. The data include roughly 77,000 clones; the top ten clones carry 3% to 4%. Sequencing was done on a sample of PBMCs. This clonotype was obtained from a female donor in good health and CMV-seropositive. The genes are TRBV28 and TRBJ2-7, with D perhaps TRBD2 (6 bases). CDR3 DNA: TGTGCCAGCGCCCCCCCGGAGGGGCTCGCCTACGAGCAGTACTTC. Translating it yields CASAPPEGLAYEQYF.